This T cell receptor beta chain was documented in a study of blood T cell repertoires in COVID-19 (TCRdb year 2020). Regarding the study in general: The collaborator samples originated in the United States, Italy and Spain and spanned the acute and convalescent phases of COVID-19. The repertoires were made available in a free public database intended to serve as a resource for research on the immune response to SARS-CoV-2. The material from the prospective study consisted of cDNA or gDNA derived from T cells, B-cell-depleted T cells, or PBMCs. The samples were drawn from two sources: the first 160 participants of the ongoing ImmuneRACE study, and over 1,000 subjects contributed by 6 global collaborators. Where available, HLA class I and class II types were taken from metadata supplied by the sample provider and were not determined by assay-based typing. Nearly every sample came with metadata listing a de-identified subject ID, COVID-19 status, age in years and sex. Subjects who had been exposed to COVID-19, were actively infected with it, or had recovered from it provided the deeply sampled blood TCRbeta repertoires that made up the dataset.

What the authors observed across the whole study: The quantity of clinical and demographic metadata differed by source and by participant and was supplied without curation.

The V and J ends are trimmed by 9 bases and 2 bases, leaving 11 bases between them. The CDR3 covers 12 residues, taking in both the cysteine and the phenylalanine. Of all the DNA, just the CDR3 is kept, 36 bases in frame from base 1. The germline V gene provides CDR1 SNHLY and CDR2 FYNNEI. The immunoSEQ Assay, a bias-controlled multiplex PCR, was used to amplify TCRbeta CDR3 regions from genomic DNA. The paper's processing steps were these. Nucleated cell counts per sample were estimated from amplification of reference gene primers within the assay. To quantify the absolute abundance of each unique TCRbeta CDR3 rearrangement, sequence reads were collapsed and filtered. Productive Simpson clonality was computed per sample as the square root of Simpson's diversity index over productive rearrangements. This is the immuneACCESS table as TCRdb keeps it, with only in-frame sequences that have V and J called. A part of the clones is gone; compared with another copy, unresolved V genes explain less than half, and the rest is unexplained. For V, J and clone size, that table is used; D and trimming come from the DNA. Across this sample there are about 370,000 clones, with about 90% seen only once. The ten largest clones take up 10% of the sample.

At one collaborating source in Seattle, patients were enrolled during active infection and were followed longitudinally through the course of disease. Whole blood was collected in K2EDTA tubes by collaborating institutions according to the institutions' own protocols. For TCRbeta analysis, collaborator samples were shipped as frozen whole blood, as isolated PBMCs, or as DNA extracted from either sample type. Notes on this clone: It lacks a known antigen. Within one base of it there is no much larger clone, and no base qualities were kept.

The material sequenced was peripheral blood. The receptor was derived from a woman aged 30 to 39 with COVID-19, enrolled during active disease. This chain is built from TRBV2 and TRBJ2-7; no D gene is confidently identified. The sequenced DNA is TGTGCCAGTAAGACACCAACCTACGAGCAGTACTTC. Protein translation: CASKTPTYEQYF.